The clone carrying this T cell receptor (beta chain) is large within its sample. Its antigen is currently unknown. In the ViraFEST assay, antigen-specific CD4+ clonotypes were identified by expansion after peptide-pool stimulation. Cells that had been cultured for less than 13 days were the source of isolated CD4+ T cells. Vaccinees lacked prior SARS-CoV-2 infection and tested negative for nucleocapsid antibodies. On day 3 and again on day 7, half the medium was replaced with IL-2 medium. The ends were cut back, 7 bases at V and 4 bases at J, with 22 bases in the middle. CDR3 length: 16 amino acids. Germline assignment: CDR1 LNHDA and CDR2 SQIVND (reference sequence). TCRdb keeps only in-frame clones here, not all; method: immunoSEQ multiplex PCR. There are some 31,000 clones in the sample; around four fifths occur only once, and around 27% lies in the top ten. This entry comes from a study of vaccination effects on CD4 cells after COVID-19. Overall study context: Participants each got two BNT162b2 or mRNA-1273 vaccine doses.

General study findings and limits: Of the vaccine-induced clones from healthy vaccinees, merely 1 of 255 recognized common cold coronaviruses as well.

This TCR came from a human donor who received a COVID-19 vaccine. The chain employs TRBV19 and TRBJ1-2; tentative D call: TRBD1 (5 bases). Source: CD4+ T cells from PBMCs cultured with HCoV-OC43 spike peptides, taken before COVID-19 vaccination. As for subset: HCoV-OC43 spike overlapping peptide pool stimulation. This chain's CDR3 is CASIPGSAQGAYGYTF. CDR3 coding DNA: TGTGCCAGTATCCCGGGGTCAGCGCAAGGGGCCTATGGCTACACCTTC.